This T cell receptor (beta chain) derives from a study of blood T cell repertoires in COVID-19. TCRdb's table, derived via immunoSEQ multiplex PCR, lists solely in-frame clones and lacks some. This table holds approximately 280,000 clones, 86% found once. What the recovered Cohort 3 donors had was two negative PCRs, clearance, or symptom resolution. The CDR3 consists of 17 residues. Trimming took 4 bases from V and 0 from J; bases not matched to a gene: 8. CDR1 is LGHDT, CDR2 YNNKEL, per germline (reference sequence). The sample consisted of PBMCs or T cells enriched from blood (not recorded which). This sequence was found in a woman under 30 who had recovered from COVID-19. The chain carries TRBV3-1 (or the pseudogene TRBV3-2) and TRBJ2-3; TRBD2 matches 9 bases. The CDR3 sequence is CASSPRGSGGSTDTQYF. The CDR3 coding sequence is TGTGCCAGCAGCCCCCGAGGTAGCGGGGGTAGCACAGATACGCAGTATTTT.